Below, 10 T cell receptor beta chains from the same sample are listed, as sequenced in a study of Ad26.COV2.S vaccination and SARS-CoV-2 variants. Indicated treatment: roughly 20 received Ad26.COV2.S at low or high dose, single or two shots; about 5 received placebo; per-sample allocation not given. Collection of the samples took place on day 63 after the first injection of vaccine or placebo. Using immunoSEQ multiplex PCR, the repertoire was profiled, and TCRdb retains in-frame clones only, with some absent. The repertoire includes 300,000 to 350,000 clones, around four fifths of them detected once, and 2.1% sits in the top ten. The starting material was peripheral blood, obtained in a trial of Ad26.COV2.S vaccine versus placebo. These receptors were taken from a person aged 18-65 years who received the Ad26.COV2.S COVID-19 vaccine or a placebo.

The chain couples TRBV2 to TRBJ1-1; 9 bases match TRBD1. The germline gives CDR1 SNHLY, CDR2 FYNNEI. With 6 bases clipped from V and 6 bases from J, the junction kept 14 bases outside the gene matches. The CDR3 contains 16 residues. The CDR3 DNA sequence: TGTGCCAGCAGCGGGACAGGGAGGAGAGTTTTCGCTGAAGCTTTCTTT. As protein: CASSGTGRRVFAEAFF. Based on the CDR3 plus reference TRBV2 and TRBJ1-1, the full variable domain is EPEVTQTPSHQVTQMGQEVILRCVPISNHLYFYWYRQILGQKVEFLVSFYNNEISEKSEIFDDQFSVERPDGSNFTLKIRSTKLEDSAMYFCASSGTGRRVFAEAFFGQGTRLTVV.

The J gene is TRBJ2-7, the V gene TRBV6-6; no definite D call. V was trimmed by 4 bases and J by 4 bases, leaving 5 bases between them. The length of the CDR3 is 11 residues. The V gene's germline CDR1 is MNHNY and CDR2 SVGAGI (reference sequence). The CDR3 here is CASSLGYEQYF. As DNA, the CDR3 is TGTGCCAGCAGTTTGGGGTACGAGCAGTACTTC.

The chain couples TRBV5-1 to TRBJ2-7, with D possibly called TRBD1 or TRBD2 (6 bases each). From germline, CDR1 is SGHRS and CDR2 YFSETQ. Between the trimmed V and J ends, which lost 4 bases and 4 bases, there was a span of 15 bases. The CDR3 is made up of 14 amino acids. CDR3 nucleotides: TGCGCCAGCAGCATAGGGGGGAAAATTTACGAGCAGTACTTC. It codes for CASSIGGKIYEQYF.

With respect to this clone: The junction departs from germline at one end; a sequencing error may be responsible. CDR3 sequence (DNA): TGCGCCAGCAGCTTGGTTCGCGGGACCCATACCGAGGAGCTGTTTTTT. Translated, it gives CASSLVRGTHTEELFF. The chain links TRBV5-1 to TRBJ2-2; possibly TRBD2 for D (6 bases). The CDR3 runs to 16 residues. CDR1 is SGHRS and CDR2 is YFSETQ in the germline V gene.

CDR3 residues: CASSNRGSGYTF. The CDR3 DNA follows: TGTGCCAGCAGCAACAGGGGGAGTGGCTACACCTTC. V usage is TRBV9 and J usage is TRBJ1-2; 8 bases match TRBD1. V lost 4 bases, J lost 7 bases, and 3 bases stayed unmatched. CDR3 length equals 12 residues. Germline V gene data show CDR1 as SGDLS and CDR2 as YYNGEE.

This clone was recorded only once. V gene TRBV28 combines with J gene TRBJ1-2; the D is unclear. CDR3 length: 15 residues. The V and J ends lost 3 bases and 0 bases respectively, with 11 bases between them. Germline loops: CDR1 MDHEN, CDR2 SYDVKM. In DNA form, the CDR3 reads TGTGCCAGCAGTTTTAGTGGGTACTCTAACTATGGCTACACCTTC. Its translation: CASSFSGYSNYGYTF.

A note on this clone: The identical CDR3 is also encoded by other nucleotide sequences in the sample. The chain couples TRBV2 to TRBJ2-3; 9 bases agree with TRBD2. With 5 bases clipped from V and 5 bases from J, the junction kept 5 bases outside the gene matches. This CDR3 has 14 residues. From germline, CDR1 is SNHLY and CDR2 FYNNEI. This CDR3 is CASSPGLARDTQYF. The DNA of the CDR3 is TGTGCCAGCAGTCCCGGACTAGCGCGAGATACGCAGTATTTT.

The chain employs TRBV6-5 and TRBJ1-6; perhaps TRBD1 as D (6 bases). Germline lookup yields CDR1 MNHEY and CDR2 SVGAGI. Trimming removed 7 bases at V and 10 bases at J, with 14 bases between. The CDR3 is 13 residues long. CDR3 loop: CASTTGMRSPLHF. In DNA form, the CDR3 reads TGTGCCAGCACCACAGGGATGAGGTCACCCCTCCACTTT.

In the case of this clone: Other DNA sequences in this sample translate to the same CDR3. The V gene is TRBV19, the J gene TRBJ1-5; D call uncertain. The CDR3 totals 13 residues. Trimming pared 3 bases from V and 5 bases from J, leaving 8 bases between. CDR1 and CDR2 from the germline V gene are LNHDA and SQIVND (reference sequence). The CDR3 loop is CASSIRGDQPQHF. CDR3 nucleotide sequence: TGTGCCAGTAGTATTAGAGGAGATCAGCCCCAGCATTTT.

The rearrangement joins TRBV3-1 (or the pseudogene TRBV3-2) to TRBJ1-2; D may be TRBD1 (5 bases). The CDR3 totals 13 residues. Germline CDR1 reads LGHDT; CDR2 reads YNNKEL (reference sequence). V lost 5 bases and J 7 bases, leaving 14 bases between the germline ends. CDR3 nucleotides: TGTGCCAGCAGCAACGCCCTGGGGGGTGGCTACACCTTC. As protein: CASSNALGGGYTF.